Sequencing of this TCR beta chain was carried out in a study of brain metastases from non-small cell lung cancer (dated by TCRdb to about 2019). As for the study more broadly: The study profiled the immune microenvironment of paired resected primary tumors and brain metastases taken from patients with non-small-cell lung cancer.

A note on this clone: What antigen it recognizes has not been identified. No base quality information exists; no much larger clone differs at one position.

Based on the germline V gene, the CDR1 and CDR2 sequences are SNHLY and FYNNEI. The junction carries 12 bases between V and J, which are trimmed by 8 bases and 7 bases respectively. From the cysteine up to the phenylalanine, the CDR3 has a length of 12 residues. Of all the DNA, just the CDR3 is kept, 36 bases in frame from base 1. The cohort was made up of some 40 patients with surgically resected non-small-cell lung cancer, each of whom had both a primary tumor specimen and a brain metastasis specimen. The receptor library was made with the immunoSEQ multiplex PCR assay. T-cell receptor beta chain repertoire sequencing was performed alongside a 770-gene immune expression panel. As stored in TCRdb, this immuneACCESS dataset retains in-frame rearrangements with V and J assigned. A fraction of the clones does not appear; measured against another copy, unresolved V genes explain less than half of the discrepancy, and the remainder lacks a known reason. This sample lists roughly 3,600 clones; nearly 97% were detected once. The top ten constitute under 2% of the sample.

The sequenced sample consisted of tumor-adjacent normal tissue. The rearranged chain carries TRBV2 and TRBJ1-5, with no D gene named confidently. This clonotype originated in a donor at least 40 years old with non-small cell lung cancer. The CDR3 sequence is CASSESTQPQHF. The DNA sequence is given as TGTGCCAGCTCCGAAAGCACGCAGCCCCAGCATTTT. Outside the CDR3, residues come from the reference TRBV2 and TRBJ1-5 proteins, so the full variable domain is: EPEVTQTPSHQVTQMGQEVILRCVPISNHLYFYWYRQILGQKVEFLVSFYNNEISEKSEIFDDQFSVERPDGSNFTLKIRSTKLEDSAMYFCASSESTQPQHFGDGTRLSIL.